This entry lists 30 T cell receptor beta chains sequenced from one sample in a study of cytomegalovirus exposure and HLA in healthy donors. Primers included in the PCR were 60 Vbeta and 13 Jbeta primers. Clones were read by immunoSEQ multiplex PCR, and TCRdb kept only the in-frame ones, dropping some. The sample has fewer than 200,000 clones, around a tenth seen once; the top ten hold roughly 1.3%. What was sequenced was PBMCs. These receptors all stem from a woman younger than 45 in good health and CMV-seropositive.

This clone was observed a few times. Additional DNA sequences in this sample encode the identical CDR3. The chain employs TRBV5-1 and TRBJ2-3; 7 bases agree with TRBD1. Germline V gives CDR1 SGHRS, CDR2 YFSETQ. V lost 0 bases, J lost 3 bases, and 1 base stayed unmatched. The length of the CDR3 is 14 residues. The CDR3 protein is CASSLGDRTDTQYF. CDR3 nucleotide sequence: TGCGCCAGCAGCTTGGGGGACAGAACAGATACGCAGTATTTT.

The gene calls are TRBV19 and TRBJ1-1; D may be TRBD1 (6 bases). The germline CDR1 and CDR2 sequences are LNHDA and SQIVND (reference sequence). The CDR3 has 14 amino acids. With 5 bases removed from V and 8 bases from J, the gap between germline ends came to 18 bases. Here the CDR3 reads CASSVTGFSFEAFF. CDR3 DNA sequence: TGTGCCAGTAGTGTGACAGGATTTTCTTTCGAAGCTTTCTTT.

This clone has just a few counts. The CDR3 region is CSVADRLSQPQHF. The CDR3 nucleotides read TGCAGCGTTGCTGACAGGTTAAGTCAGCCCCAGCATTTT. The rearrangement links TRBV29-1 to TRBJ1-5, with D maybe TRBD1 (6 bases). The CDR3 covers 13 residues. Germline CDR1 is SQVTM and CDR2 is ANQGSEA. The germline V and J ends were trimmed by 4 bases and 6 bases, with 13 bases remaining between them.

In this sample, this clone turned up a few times. The chain is built from TRBV30 and TRBJ2-5; 15 bases align to TRBD2. The junction had 12 bases not matched to a gene; V was cut back by 8 bases and J by 5 bases. Germline V gene data show CDR1 as GTSNPN and CDR2 as SVGIG (reference sequence). The CDR3 runs 16 residues. CDR3 in DNA: TGTGCCGGAAGATGGACTAGCGGGAGGGCCGGGGAGACCCAGTACTTC. Protein: CAGRWTSGRAGETQYF.

This clone turned up a few times. J is TRBJ2-1 and V is TRBV2; 7 bases map to TRBD1. With V trimmed by 7 bases and J by 5 bases, 5 bases remained unmatched. CDR3 size: 13 residues. CDR1 and CDR2 from the germline V gene are SNHLY and FYNNEI. CDR3 DNA sequence: TGTGCCAGCACACAGGGGCAAAACAATGAGCAGTTCTTC. It yields the protein CASTQGQNNEQFF.

The table lists this clone with a few counts. The chain is built from TRBV4-1 and TRBJ2-5, with a weak D call TRBD2 (5 bases). Germline CDR1 is MGHRA and CDR2 is YSYEKL. Deletions cut 5 bases from V and 5 bases from J, with 21 bases between. The CDR3 covers 16 residues. The DNA for the CDR3 is TGCGCCAGCAGCTTCCGGGAAGGGTCCCCCCGTGAGACCCAGTACTTC. It specifies CASSFREGSPRETQYF.

This chain connects TRBV19 to TRBJ1-2; D is perhaps TRBD1 (5 bases). Trimming took 1 base from V and 0 from J, leaving 12 bases between them. The length of the CDR3 is 16 residues. Germline lookup yields CDR1 LNHDA and CDR2 SQIVND (reference sequence). The CDR3 here is CASSIGTGGANYGYTF. In DNA, the CDR3 is TGTGCCAGTAGTATAGGCACAGGAGGGGCTAACTATGGCTACACCTTC. Based on the CDR3 plus reference TRBV19 and TRBJ1-2, the full variable domain is DGGITQSPKYLFRKEGQNVTLSCEQNLNHDAMYWYRQDPGQGLRLIYYSQIVNDFQKGDIAEGYSVSREKKESFPLTVTSAQKNPTAFYLCASSIGTGGANYGYTFGSGTRLTVV.

This clone was seen more than once but under ten times. This sequence joins TRBV5-6 and TRBJ1-3; 8 bases line up with TRBD1. The CDR3 spans 16 residues. After removal of 4 bases from V and 2 bases from J, the junction contained 8 bases not matched to a gene. Germline CDR1 and CDR2: SGHDT and YYEEEE. CDR3 sequence: CASSQLTGEAGNTIYF. CDR3 coding DNA: TGTGCCAGCAGCCAGTTGACAGGGGAAGCTGGAAACACCATATATTTT.

V is TRBV5-4 and J is TRBJ2-3; D is unclear. In germline, CDR1 is SGHNT, CDR2 YYREEE (reference sequence). Trimming pared 0 bases from V and 2 bases from J, leaving 7 bases between. The CDR3 extends over 14 amino acids. DNA of the CDR3: TGTGCCAGCAGCTTGGAGACTTTCACAGATACGCAGTATTTT. Protein: CASSLETFTDTQYF. The variable domain in full, completed from reference TRBV5-4 and TRBJ2-3, reads ETGVTQSPTHLIKTRGQQVTLRCSSQSGHNTVSWYQQALGQGPQFIFQYYREEENGRGNFPPRFSGLQFPNYSSELNVNALELDDSALYLCASSLETFTDTQYFGPGTRLTVL.

The J gene is TRBJ1-1, the V gene TRBV5-6; no clear D gene. Germline V CDR1 and CDR2: SGHDT, YYEEEE. V was cut by 1 base and J by 0 bases, with 4 bases left in between. The CDR3 loop spans 13 amino acids. CDR3 residues: CASSLPVNTEAFF. The CDR3 region has the DNA TGTGCCAGCAGCTTGCCAGTGAACACTGAAGCTTTCTTT.

The gene calls are TRBV29-1 and TRBJ1-1; D uncertain. V was cut by 6 bases and J by 0 bases, with 14 bases left in between. CDR3 length: 14 residues. Looked up from germline, CDR1 is SQVTM and CDR2 is ANQGSEA. The CDR3 DNA reads TGCAGCGTCAAGATGGGCCACATGAACACTGAAGCTTTCTTT. This gives the protein CSVKMGHMNTEAFF. Complete variable domain (other parts from reference TRBV29-1 and TRBJ1-1): SAVISQKPSRDICQRGTSLTIQCQVDSQVTMMFWYRQQPGQSLTLIATANQGSEATYESGFVIDKFPISRPNLTFSTLTVSNMSPEDSSIYLCSVKMGHMNTEAFFGQGTRLTVV.

The chain uses TRBV30 and TRBJ1-2; D is ambiguous. V was cut by 3 bases and J by 7 bases, with 9 bases left in between. Germline loops: CDR1 GTSNPN, CDR2 SVGIG (reference sequence). CDR3 length: 11 residues. The CDR3 region has the DNA TGTGCCTGGAGCAAGACTAGTGGCTACACCTTC. It encodes CAWSKTSGYTF. Full variable domain (rest looked up from reference TRBV30 and TRBJ1-2): SQTIHQWPATLVQPVGSPLSLECTVEGTSNPNLYWYRQAAGRGLQLLFYSVGIGQISSEVPQNLSASRPQDRQFILSSKKLLLSDSGFYLCAWSKTSGYTFGSGTRLTVV.

The J gene is TRBJ2-7, the V gene TRBV11-2, with 8 bases fitting TRBD2. J gave up 0 bases and V 6 bases, and 19 bases lay outside the gene matches. CDR1 and CDR2 from the germline V gene are SGHAT and FQNNGV. The CDR3 loop spans 19 amino acids. This CDR3 is CASRGGIPAGGSFSYEQYF. The CDR3 region has the DNA TGTGCCAGCAGGGGGGGTATACCCGCGGGGGGTTCCTTCTCCTACGAGCAGTACTTC.

This clone was observed a handful of times. The V gene is TRBV18, the J gene TRBJ2-1; 12 bases map to TRBD1. The V and J ends lost 6 bases and 9 bases, in that order; junction bases with no gene match: 9. CDR1 KGHSH and CDR2 LQKENI come from the germline V gene. The CDR3 contains 15 residues. CDR3 sequence reads: CASSSGTGGHSEQFF. For the CDR3, the DNA is TGTGCCAGCTCCTCCGGGACAGGGGGCCACAGTGAGCAGTTCTTC. Full variable domain (remainder filled in from reference TRBV18 and TRBJ2-1): NAGVMQNPRHLVRRRGQEARLRCSPMKGHSHVYWYRQLPEEGLKFMVYLQKENIIDESGMPKERFSAEFPKEGPSILRIQQVVRGDSAAYFCASSSGTGGHSEQFFGPGTRLTVL.

This clone was recorded a few times. The chain links TRBV4-1 to TRBJ2-3; TRBD1 matches at 7 bases. Germline CDR1 MGHRA, CDR2 YSYEKL. V shed 0 bases and J 6 bases; nucleotides not matched to a gene: 18. The CDR3 sequence is 19 residues long. CDR3 nucleotides: TGCGCCAGCAGCCAAGATAAAGGCCTGGACAGGAGGACCCGTGATACGCAGTATTTT. This codes for CASSQDKGLDRRTRDTQYF.

This clone occurred a few times. The V gene is TRBV5-1, the J gene TRBJ2-2, with TRBD2 matching over 7 bases. Germline-derived CDR1 and CDR2 are SGHRS and YFSETQ. The V gene end was trimmed by 0 bases and the J gene end by 6 bases; junction bases not matched to a gene: 5. CDR3 size: 15 residues. Here the CDR3 DNA reads TGCGCCAGCAGCTTGGAGTTGGGAGGGGCCGGGGAGCTGTTTTTT. Its protein is CASSLELGGAGELFF. Based on the CDR3 plus reference TRBV5-1 and TRBJ2-2, the full variable domain is KAGVTQTPRYLIKTRGQQVTLSCSPISGHRSVSWYQQTPGQGLQFLFEYFSETQRNKGNFPGRFSGRQFSNSRSEMNVSTLELGDSALYLCASSLELGGAGELFFGEGSRLTVL.

This clone was picked up a small number of times. This rearrangement joins TRBV4-2 to TRBJ1-4; D perhaps matches TRBD1 (5 bases). This CDR3 comprises 18 residues. CDR1 is LGHNA and CDR2 is YNFKEQ in the germline V gene. The germline V and J ends were trimmed by 0 bases and 3 bases, with 17 bases remaining between them. CDR3 sequence: CASSQEGAGVPSNEKLFF. CDR3 in DNA: TGTGCCAGCAGCCAAGAAGGGGCCGGTGTCCCTTCTAATGAAAAACTGTTTTTT.

The chain couples TRBV7-6 to TRBJ1-2; 8 positions match TRBD1. Trimming removed 0 bases from V and 8 bases from J; junction bases left unmatched: 5. Germline CDR1 and CDR2: SGHVS and FNYEAQ. The CDR3 is made up of 14 amino acids. CDR3 nucleotide sequence: TGTGCCAGCAGCTTAGCCGGACAGGGTCAAGGCTACACCTTC. Its protein product is CASSLAGQGQGYTF.

This clone was counted only a few times. The chain is built from TRBV7-8 and TRBJ1-1, with a weak D call TRBD1 (5 bases). CDR1 and CDR2 (germline): SGHVS, FQNEAQ. This CDR3 comprises 13 residues. Between the trimmed V and J ends, which lost 5 bases and 1 base, there was a span of 8 bases. The CDR3 here is CASSLTGNTEAFF. DNA of the CDR3: TGTGCCAGCAGCCTAACAGGGAACACTGAAGCTTTCTTT.

This chain connects TRBV19 to TRBJ2-2; 9 nucleotides align to TRBD1. V lost 9 bases, J lost 6 bases, and 17 bases stayed unmatched. There are 17 residues in the CDR3. CDR1 and CDR2 from the germline V gene are LNHDA and SQIVND (reference sequence). CDR3 DNA sequence: TGTGCCAGCATACCGGGACAGGGAAGTTTACGCGCCGGGGAGCTGTTTTTT. Encoded protein: CASIPGQGSLRAGELFF.

The J gene is TRBJ2-7, the V gene TRBV27, with a weak D call TRBD2 (5 bases). V lost 2 bases and J lost 6, with 14 bases in between. This CDR3 comprises 14 residues. The germline V gene has CDR1 MNHEY and CDR2 SMNVEV (reference sequence). CDR3 bases: TGTGCCAGCAGTTTAACGGGGTTTCGGGGCGAGCAGTACTTC. Its protein product is CASSLTGFRGEQYF.

There are many counts of this clone. The rearrangement uses TRBV27 and TRBJ2-3; D possibly corresponds to TRBD2 (5 bases). V lost 5 bases, J lost 2 bases, and 14 bases lay in between. The CDR3 covers 15 residues. CDR1 is MNHEY, CDR2 SMNVEV, per germline (reference sequence). The CDR3 coding sequence is TGTGCCAGCAGTCCCCTAGCTTTCCCCACAGATACGCAGTATTTT. It codes for CASSPLAFPTDTQYF.

This clone was seen more than once but under ten times. V gene TRBV19 combines with J gene TRBJ1-4; 7 nucleotides agree with TRBD1. With 6 bases clipped from V and 4 bases from J, the junction kept 14 bases outside the gene matches. This CDR3 spans 17 amino acids. Germline V CDR1 and CDR2: LNHDA, SQIVND (reference sequence). The CDR3 sequence: CASSPTGEAAINEKLFF. The CDR3 DNA reads as TGTGCCAGTAGCCCTACAGGGGAGGCGGCGATTAATGAAAAACTGTTTTTT.

This clone was seen more than once but under ten times. The chain uses TRBV5-4 and TRBJ1-2, with D possibly being TRBD1 (5 bases). With 4 bases removed from V and 6 bases from J, the gap between germline ends came to 16 bases. The CDR3 runs to 14 residues. Germline V gives CDR1 SGHNT, CDR2 YYREEE (reference sequence). CDR3: CASSGFDRFHGYTF. For the CDR3, the DNA is TGTGCCAGCAGCGGCTTCGACAGATTCCATGGCTACACCTTC.

There are a few counts of this clone. The chain combines TRBV7-6 with TRBJ1-2; 8 nucleotides match TRBD1. The CDR3 runs to 14 residues. The germline CDR1 and CDR2 sequences are SGHVS and FNYEAQ. J lost 8 bases, V lost 2 bases, and 7 bases had no gene match. CDR3 DNA sequence: TGTGCCAGCAGCTTAAGTGACAGGGGTTACGGCTACACCTTC. Translation: CASSLSDRGYGYTF. The full variable domain, with the rest looked up from reference TRBV7-6 and TRBJ1-2, is GAGVSQSPRYKVTKRGQDVALRCDPISGHVSLYWYRQALGQGPEFLTYFNYEAQQDKSGLPNDRFSAERPEGSISTLTIQRTEQRDSAMYRCASSLSDRGYGYTFGSGTRLTVV.

CDR3 sequence reads: CASRGQYSGNTIYF. CDR3 nucleotides: TGTGCCAGCAGGGGACAGTACTCTGGAAACACCATATATTTT. The rearrangement links TRBV7-9 to TRBJ1-3; TRBD1 matches 7 bases. The CDR3 length is 14 residues. The ends lost 6 bases at V and 0 bases at J; junction bases unmatched: 2. In germline, CDR1 is SEHNR, CDR2 FQNEAQ (reference sequence).

The chain links TRBV12-5 to TRBJ2-5, with D tentatively TRBD2 (5 bases). Per germline, CDR1 LGHNT and CDR2 FRNRAP. CDR3 length equals 15 residues. The V and J ends lost 0 bases and 7 bases respectively, with 15 bases between them. For the CDR3, the DNA is TGTGCTAGTGGTTTGGTACTAGGGAGTCTTGGGACCCAGTACTTC. This codes for CASGLVLGSLGTQYF. Full variable domain (missing parts from reference TRBV12-5 and TRBJ2-5): DARVTQTPRHKVTEMGQEVTMRCQPILGHNTVFWYRQTMMQGLELLAYFRNRAPLDDSGMPKDRFSAEMPDATLATLKIQPSEPRDSAVYFCASGLVLGSLGTQYFGPGTRLLVL.

The V and J genes are TRBV18 and TRBJ1-1; perhaps TRBD1 as D (5 bases). This CDR3 contains 15 residues. V lost 3 bases, J lost 7 bases, and 18 bases lay in between. The germline V gene has CDR1 KGHSH and CDR2 LQKENI. The CDR3 spells CASSPQVGAPNEAFF. CDR3 nucleotide sequence: TGTGCCAGCTCACCCCAGGTAGGGGCCCCTAATGAAGCTTTCTTT.

This chain uses TRBV28 with TRBJ2-1; TRBD1 might be the D (6 bases). The CDR3 covers 16 residues. Trimming removed 5 bases at V and 7 bases at J, with 21 bases between. Germline V gene sequence: CDR1 MDHEN, CDR2 SYDVKM. The CDR3 region is CASSPRLQGIRNEQFF. The CDR3 DNA is TGTGCCAGCAGTCCCCGTTTGCAGGGGATTAGGAATGAGCAGTTCTTC.

The J gene is TRBJ2-2, the V gene TRBV7-9; 9 bases line up with TRBD2. V lost 1 base and J lost 6; bases outside the gene matches: 6. CDR3 length equals 16 residues. CDR1 and CDR2 (germline): SEHNR, FQNEAQ (reference sequence). Here the CDR3 DNA reads TGTGCCAGCAGCTTAGAGGCCCTAGCGGGACCCGGGGAGCTGTTTTTT. Translated: CASSLEALAGPGELFF. The full variable domain, completed using reference TRBV7-9 and TRBJ2-2, is DTGVSQNPRHKITKRGQNVTFRCDPISEHNRLYWYRQTLGQGPEFLTYFQNEAQLEKSRLLSDRFSAERPKGSFSTLEIQRTEQGDSAMYLCASSLEALAGPGELFFGEGSRLTVL.